This TCR beta chain is drawn from a study of graft-versus-host responses after intestinal transplantation. Across the study: Transplant recipients had multivisceral, liver-intestinal, or isolated intestinal grafts. All recipients were given anti-thymocyte globulin induction, and tacrolimus and steroids were then administered for roughly three years.

Regarding this clone: Its antigen is as yet unknown.

Only in-frame clones appear in the TCRdb table, and some are missing; sequencing was by immunoSEQ multiplex PCR. The sample yields more than 95,000 clones, roughly 90% seen once. Findings and limits, study-wide: HvG clone declines early post-transplant were associated with peak circulating GvH levels. Across patients carrying graft-donor T cell macrochimerism, allografts held high graft-versus-host to host-versus-graft clonal ratios.

The germline CDR1 and CDR2 sequences are SEHNR and FQNEAQ (reference sequence). This CDR3 region has 14 residues. Trimming removed 5 bases from V and 1 base from J; junction bases left unmatched: 4. The chain recombines TRBV7-9 with TRBJ2-5, with 7 bases lining up with TRBD1. The material sequenced was unstimulated CD4+ T cells sorted from spleen or lymph node cells, taken before intestinal transplant. This sequence was found in a human donor who received an intestinal transplant. This CDR3 is CASSPGQVQETQYF. CDR3 nucleotide sequence: TGTGCCAGCAGCCCCGGACAGGTCCAAGAGACCCAGTACTTC.